This is a list of T cell receptor beta chains from one sample in a study of blood T cell repertoires in COVID-19. TCRdb's copy holds only in-frame clones and misses some; the assay was immunoSEQ multiplex PCR. The table lists 130,000 to 150,000 clones, roughly 76% of them singletons. The specimen sequenced was peripheral blood. The source of these receptors is a human donor with acute or convalescent COVID-19. The donor label of this sample is uncertain. Both conserved end residues are part of each CDR3. A D gene is named only where the DNA matches it firmly. A clone size is listed for some rows: how often the clone was seen (once, few, many), or a class if it is expanded.

j_call	d_call	clone_size	v_call	cdr3_nt	cdr3_aa
TRBJ2-2	TRBD1	-	TRBV27	TGTGCCAGCACCCAGGGGGCCTACACCGGGGAGCTGTTTTTT	CASTQGAYTGELFF
TRBJ1-4	TRBD1	-	TRBV12-5	TGTGCTAGTGGTTTGGTCGGACAGGGAAAGAAACTGTTTTTT	CASGLVGQGKKLFF
TRBJ1-6	TRBD1	-	TRBV3-1/TRBV3-2	TGTGCCAGCAGCCAAAGACAGGGGAGGAATTCACCCCTCCACTTT	CASSQRQGRNSPLHF
TRBJ1-2	TRBD1	-	TRBV3-1/TRBV3-2	TGTGCCAGCGGTCTGGAGGGGGCTGGCTACACCTTC	CASGLEGAGYTF
TRBJ2-1	-	-	TRBV5-1	TGCGCCAGCAGAGCTCAGGGGACGGCCTCCTACAATGAGCAGTTCTTC	CASRAQGTASYNEQFF
TRBJ1-2	-	-	TRBV4-1	TGCGCCAGCAGCCCCCCGACTCGCAACTATGGCTACACCTTC	CASSPPTRNYGYTF
TRBJ1-2	TRBD1	-	TRBV6-5	TGTGCCAGCACCTTCTCCCAGGGGGGTGGCTACACCTTC	CASTFSQGGGYTF
TRBJ1-2	TRBD1	-	TRBV5-1	TGCGCCAGCAGCTCGGGACAGCTATTCCGCTACACCTTC	CASSSGQLFRYTF
TRBJ2-1	-	-	TRBV3-1/TRBV3-2	TGTGCCAGCAGCCAAGTCGCGGGGAGGCCGTACGGTGATGAGCAGTTCTTC	CASSQVAGRPYGDEQFF
TRBJ1-1	-	-	TRBV5-6	TGTGCCAGCAGCTTGGGGATACAGGGAACTTTCTTT	CASSLGIQGTFF
TRBJ2-3	-	-	TRBV5-1	TGCGCCAGCAGCCTTTTGAGTTGGACAGCAGATACGCAGTATTTT	CASSLLSWTADTQYF
TRBJ2-1	-	-	TRBV21-1	TGTGCCAGCAGCGCAGGGACACAATTCTTC	CASSAGTQFF
TRBJ2-1	-	-	TRBV3-1/TRBV3-2	TGTGCCAGCAGCCTCCATTCCGGGGATGAGCAGTTCTTC	CASSLHSGDEQFF
TRBJ1-1	-	few	TRBV6-1	TGTGCCAGCAGTGAAACGTTTGGGGCCGGAGCTTTCTTT	CASSETFGAGAFF
TRBJ1-4	TRBD1	-	TRBV30	TGTGCCTGGGCCGGACAGGCTAATGAAAAACTGTTTTTT	CAWAGQANEKLFF
TRBJ1-5	-	few	TRBV7-9	TGTGCCAGCAGCCTCGGCGGGCAGGGGCTCTCGGAACAGCCCCAGCATTTT	CASSLGGQGLSEQPQHF
TRBJ2-3	TRBD2	few	TRBV5-6	TGTGCCAGCAGCCGCGGGGGAGGTGGAGATACGCAGTATTTT	CASSRGGGGDTQYF
TRBJ2-1	-	-	TRBV7-2	TGTGCCAGCAGCTTTGGCCCGGGATCCTACAATGAGCAGTTCTTC	CASSFGPGSYNEQFF
TRBJ1-4	TRBD1	-	TRBV4-2	TGTGCCAGCAGCCAATACCGGGACAGGGGGCGCGAAAAACTGTTTTTT	CASSQYRDRGREKLFF
TRBJ1-2	-	-	TRBV12-5	TGTGCTAGTGGTTTGATATATCCGCGGGATGGCTACACCTTC	CASGLIYPRDGYTF
TRBJ2-5	TRBD2	-	TRBV7-9	TGTGCCAGCAGCTTAGGGGACTACCTCGGGGAGACCCAGTACTTC	CASSLGDYLGETQYF
TRBJ1-5	TRBD1	-	TRBV27	TGTGCCAGCAGTAGCTTAGGGACAGGGAAGAATCAGCCCCAGCATTTT	CASSSLGTGKNQPQHF
TRBJ1-1	-	once	TRBV24-1	TGTGCCACCAGTGTCACCTCATCGGACGGGGGGCTGGTCTCCAGACGCACTGAAGCTTTCTTT	CATSVTSSDGGLVSRRTEAFF
TRBJ2-3	TRBD1	-	TRBV6-5	TGTGCCAGCCTTATATACAGGGGTAGCACAGATACGCAGTATTTT	CASLIYRGSTDTQYF
TRBJ2-3	-	few	TRBV27	TGTGCCAGCCACGGACGCCGGGACACCCGAGGAGTTTGGTATTTT	CASHGRRDTRGVWYF
TRBJ1-2	-	-	TRBV6-1	TGTGCCAGCAGTGAAGCCCACATTTCGCCGCAACATGGCTACACCTTC	CASSEAHISPQHGYTF
TRBJ1-2	TRBD1	-	TRBV19	TGTGCCAGTAGTATCCGGATGCGCCAGGGGGTATTCTATGGCTACACCTTC	CASSIRMRQGVFYGYTF
TRBJ1-4	-	-	TRBV5-5	TGTGCCAGCAGCTTGGGCAGGGAGGCTGAAAAACTGTTTTTT	CASSLGREAEKLFF
TRBJ2-7	TRBD2	few	TRBV6-2/TRBV6-3	TGTGCCAGCAGTTTCTTGACTAGCGGGGAATATGAGCAGTACTTC	CASSFLTSGEYEQYF
TRBJ2-3	TRBD2	-	TRBV7-3	TGTGCCAGCAGCTTCGTTAGCGGGAGGGAAGATACGCAGTATTTT	CASSFVSGREDTQYF
TRBJ1-5	-	-	TRBV23-1	TGCGCCAGCAGTCAACCGGGCAGGGATAGCAATCAGCCCCAGCATTTT	CASSQPGRDSNQPQHF
TRBJ1-1	-	-	TRBV30	TGTGCCTGGGCCCAGACAGGTAGAACTGAAGCTTTCTTT	CAWAQTGRTEAFF
TRBJ2-3	TRBD1	-	TRBV7-9	TGTGCCAGCAGCTTAGGGGCTAGGGACAGAGATACGCAGTATTTT	CASSLGARDRDTQYF
TRBJ2-3	-	-	TRBV4-2	TGTGCCAGCAGCCAAGGCGCCCCGGGGGCAGATACGCAGTATTTT	CASSQGAPGADTQYF